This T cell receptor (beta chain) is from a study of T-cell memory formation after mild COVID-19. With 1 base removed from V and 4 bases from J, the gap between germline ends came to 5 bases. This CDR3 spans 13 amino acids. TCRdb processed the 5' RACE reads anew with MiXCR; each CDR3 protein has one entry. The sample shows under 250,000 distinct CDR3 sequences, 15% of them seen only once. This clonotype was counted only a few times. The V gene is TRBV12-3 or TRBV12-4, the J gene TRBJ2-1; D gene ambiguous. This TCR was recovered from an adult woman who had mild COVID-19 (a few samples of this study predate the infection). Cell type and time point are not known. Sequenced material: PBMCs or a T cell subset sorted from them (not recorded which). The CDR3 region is CASSLVSYNEQFF. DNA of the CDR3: TGTGCCAGCAGTTTAGTTTCGTACAATGAGCAGTTCTTC.